One sample yielded the 9 T cell receptor beta chains listed below, sequenced in a study of Graves' ophthalmopathy and Graves' hyperthyroidism. Amplification of the TCR beta CDR3 regions used RNA transcripts (as template). Following a first-round RT-PCR that used HTBI primers, a second-round multiplex PCR was carried out. TCRdb called the multiplex PCR reads again in MiXCR, with one record for every CDR3 protein. This table has 260,000 or so distinct CDR3 sequences, approximately 42% appearing once. The sample taken for sequencing was peripheral blood. These TCRs come from an adult man with Graves' ophthalmopathy.

J is TRBJ2-2 and V is TRBV6-4; tentatively, D is TRBD2 (5 bases). This CDR3 comprises 14 residues. The V end lost 6 bases, the J end lost 3 bases, and 11 bases lay between the germline ends. CDR1 and CDR2 from the germline V gene are MRHNA and SNTAGT. CDR3 in amino acids: CASREDFYTGELFF. CDR3 nucleotides: TGTGCCAGCAGGGAGGACTTCTACACCGGGGAGCTGTTTTTT.

V usage is TRBV11-2 and J usage is TRBJ1-1, with unresolved D. This CDR3 comprises 14 residues. Germline CDR1 is SGHAT and CDR2 is FQNNGV. The V end lost 5 bases, the J end lost 5 bases, and 15 bases lay between the germline ends. The CDR3 region has the DNA TGTGCCAGCAGCGTAGCTCGATCTCGGACTGAAGCTTTCTTT. Translation gives CASSVARSRTEAFF.

The V gene is TRBV12-3 or TRBV12-4, the J gene TRBJ2-7; 9 bases fit TRBD1. Trimming at V came to 6 bases and at J to 3 bases, leaving 6 bases not matched to a gene. The CDR3 spans 14 residues. The CDR3, as DNA: TGTGCCAGCAGCCCCCCGACAGGGGGCTACGAGCAGTACTTC. It specifies CASSPPTGGYEQYF.

The chain has TRBV11-3 and TRBJ1-1; D gene uncertain. Germline CDR1 is SGHNT and CDR2 is YENEEA. V dropped 5 bases and J dropped 1 base, with 14 bases sitting between them. The CDR3 extends over 15 amino acids. The CDR3 bases are TGTGCCAGCAGCCTCCTAGGTACAAGGAACACTGAAGCTTTCTTT. It yields the protein CASSLLGTRNTEAFF.

This chain uses TRBV29-1 with TRBJ2-3; a possible D gene is TRBD2 (5 bases). The CDR3 sequence is 14 residues long. CDR1 SQVTM and CDR2 ANQGSEA come from the germline V gene. V was trimmed by 3 bases and J by 1 base, leaving 11 bases between them. CDR3 sequence: CSVDGGSRTDTQYF. For the CDR3, the DNA is TGCAGCGTTGACGGCGGGTCCCGCACAGATACGCAGTATTTT.

This clonotype came up once. The V and J genes are TRBV6-2 or TRBV6-3 and TRBJ2-7; D might be TRBD2 (5 bases). V dropped 6 bases and J dropped 6 bases, with 15 bases sitting between them. Germline values: CDR1 MNHEY, CDR2 SVGEGT. The CDR3 extends over 13 amino acids. The CDR3 region is CASRPRLRGEQYF. The CDR3 DNA is TGTGCCAGCAGACCACGACTTCGGGGCGAGCAGTACTTC.

A remark on this clonotype: The CDR3 end shows no conserved phenylalanine or tryptophan, and so a read error is likely. It is unclear where the CDR3 begins or ends on the DNA, so no DNA is shown, and the CDR3 is as TCRdb lists it. The chain carries TRBV9 and TRBJ1-6; TRBD1, the table's D call, lacks a check against the DNA. The CDR3 is 12 residues long, counting both termini. Germline V gives CDR1 SGDLS, CDR2 YYNGEE. The CDR3 reads CASSARQTALGY.

This clonotype has a count of ten or more. The CDR3 loop reads CSARQVANSPLHF. CDR3 coding DNA: TGCAGTGCGAGACAGGTGGCTAATTCACCCCTCCACTTT. This chain joins TRBV20-1 and TRBJ1-6, with D possibly matching TRBD1 (6 bases). Trimming took 6 bases from V and 6 from J, leaving 12 bases between them. CDR1 and CDR2 from the germline V gene are DFQATT and SNEGSKA (reference sequence). The CDR3 loop spans 13 amino acids.

This clonotype was recorded once. This sequence joins TRBV12-3 or TRBV12-4 and TRBJ1-6; maybe TRBD1 (5 bases). This CDR3 spans 14 amino acids. V lost 6 bases and J 7 bases, leaving 13 bases between the germline ends. The CDR3 DNA sequence: TGTGCCAGCAGCTCGCCGGGGGGGAATTCACCCCTCCACTTT. Protein: CASSSPGGNSPLHF.